Below, 9 T cell receptor beta chains from the same sample are listed, as sequenced in a study of early T cells in non-severe SARS-CoV-2 infection. TCRdb recomputed calls from the 5' RACE reads with MiXCR, one row per CDR3 protein. Among roughly 29,000 distinct CDR3 sequences, approximately 5.6% were seen once, and the ten largest hold approximately 25%. The sample was whole blood. These receptor sequences come from an adult who was a healthcare worker with PCR-confirmed SARS-CoV-2 infection or an uninfected control (not recorded which).

Points on this clonotype: With a much larger clone just one base away, this may be a read error. CDR3 in DNA: TGTGTCAGCAGTGAACATCCCCCACCATTAGCAGATACGCAGTATTTT. This gives the protein CVSSEHPPPLADTQYF. This rearrangement joins TRBV6-1 to TRBJ2-3; D unresolved. This CDR3 contains 16 residues. CDR1 is MNHNS, CDR2 SASEGT, per germline.

This clonotype has only one observation. Possible read error: a much larger clone is one base away. This rearrangement joins TRBV30 to TRBJ2-2, with D possibly being TRBD2 (5 bases). Trimming took off 4 bases at V and 3 bases at J, with 15 bases between the two ends. Germline-derived CDR1 and CDR2 are GTSNPN and SVGIG (reference sequence). This CDR3 has 15 residues. The CDR3 DNA reads TGTGCCTGGATCCCCTACGGGATTGACACCGGGGAGCTGTTTTTT. As protein: CAWIPYGIDTGELFF.

This clonotype was seen only a few times. The chain combines TRBV7-3 with TRBJ2-1; TRBD2 matches at 8 bases. The CDR3 contains 17 residues. J was trimmed by 8 bases and V by 5 bases; bases with no gene match: 17. Germline CDR1 is SGHTA and CDR2 is FQGTGA. The CDR3 protein is CASSLSSGAGGMDEQFF. DNA of the CDR3: TGTGCCAGCAGCCTCTCCTCCGGGGCGGGAGGTATGGATGAGCAGTTCTTC.

Ten or more counts support this clonotype. The chain is built from TRBV20-1 and TRBJ2-7, with unresolved D. There are 15 residues in the CDR3. Trimming shortened V by 0 bases and J by 0 bases, and 12 bases separated the two germline ends. Germline V gene lookup returns CDR1 DFQATT and CDR2 SNEGSKA (reference sequence). The CDR3 bases are TGCAGTGCTAGAGATTTCTCAGGATTCTCCTACGAGCAGTACTTC. Translated, it gives CSARDFSGFSYEQYF.

In this sample, this clonotype turned up many times. The rearrangement links TRBV28 to TRBJ2-1; 10 bases agree with TRBD2. Germline CDR1 and CDR2: MDHEN and SYDVKM. J lost 9 bases, V lost 5 bases, and 10 bases had no gene match. The CDR3 runs 15 residues. The CDR3 protein is CASSIPGLALVEQFF. Written as DNA, the CDR3 is TGTGCCAGCAGTATACCGGGACTAGCGTTGGTTGAGCAGTTCTTC.

This chain links TRBV3-1 with TRBJ2-5; TRBD2 is a possible D gene (5 bases). Trimming stripped 0 bases from V and 5 bases from J, with 16 bases between. CDR3 length: 16 residues. Germline lookup yields CDR1 LGHDT and CDR2 YNNKEL (reference sequence). CDR3 protein: CASSQDGAATQETQYF. The CDR3 DNA reads TGTGCCAGCAGCCAAGATGGAGCGGCCACTCAGGAGACCCAGTACTTC.

This clonotype was detected ten times or more. This chain joins TRBV12-3 or TRBV12-4 and TRBJ1-6; 7 bases align to TRBD1. This CDR3 has 15 amino acids. The ends lost 3 bases at V and 7 bases at J; junction bases unmatched: 6. In DNA, the CDR3 is TGTGCCAGCAGTTTGGCAGGGGGACGAAATTCACCCCTCCACTTT. It specifies CASSLAGGRNSPLHF.

This clonotype was recorded a few times. For the CDR3, the DNA is TGTGCCACGCGGGGGCCCGGGGAGCTGTTTTTT. Translating gives CATRGPGELFF. The chain carries TRBV12-3 or TRBV12-4 and TRBJ2-2; TRBD2 is a possible D gene (7 bases). V was shortened by 10 bases and J by 6 bases, with 9 bases between the two germline ends. CDR3 length equals 11 residues.

CDR3 DNA: TGTGCCAGCAGTCAGGGTCTTGGCTACACCTTC. Protein sequence: CASSQGLGYTF. The rearrangement uses TRBV4-2 and TRBJ1-2; possible D gene TRBD1, 5 bases. Per germline, CDR1 LGHNA and CDR2 YNFKEQ. This CDR3 contains 11 residues. V gave up 6 bases and J gave up 7 bases, with 9 bases separating them.